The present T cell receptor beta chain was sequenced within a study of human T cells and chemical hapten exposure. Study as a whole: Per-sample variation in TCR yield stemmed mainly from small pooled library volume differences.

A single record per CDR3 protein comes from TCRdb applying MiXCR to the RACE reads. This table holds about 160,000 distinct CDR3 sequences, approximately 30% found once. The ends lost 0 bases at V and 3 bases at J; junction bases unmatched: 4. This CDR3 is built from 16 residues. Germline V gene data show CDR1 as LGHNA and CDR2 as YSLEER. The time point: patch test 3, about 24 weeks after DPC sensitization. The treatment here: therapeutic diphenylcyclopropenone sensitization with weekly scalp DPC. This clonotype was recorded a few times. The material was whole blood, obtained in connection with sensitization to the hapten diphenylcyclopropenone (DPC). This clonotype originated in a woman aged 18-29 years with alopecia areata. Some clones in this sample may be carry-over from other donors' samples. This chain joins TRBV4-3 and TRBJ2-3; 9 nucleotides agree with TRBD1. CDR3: CASSQDTGGRTDTQYF. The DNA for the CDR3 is TGCGCCAGCAGCCAAGATACAGGGGGCAGGACAGATACGCAGTATTTT.